This is a list of T cell receptor beta chains from one sample in a study of cytomegalovirus exposure and HLA in healthy donors. Sequencing was performed with immunoSEQ multiplex PCR; in TCRdb, only in-frame clones are kept and a portion is missing. The sample has 85,000 to 100,000 clones, around 77% seen once. The sample taken for sequencing was PBMCs. The receptors come from a man aged 40-50 years in good health and CMV-seronegative. Each CDR3 is given with its conserved first and last residue.

v_gene | CDR3aa
TRBV6-4 | CASSDSADTGELFF
TRBV5-6 | CASSFTGEGYTF
TRBV7-6 | CASSLEGARTEAFF
TRBV5-6 | CASSLASSGANVLTF
TRBV9 | CASSVSFTDTQYF
TRBV6-5 | CASKLGGAGGEQFF
TRBV10-3 | CAISESVGTGGDGYTF
TRBV19 | CASTGGAYGYTF
TRBV27 | CASTQWGGSTDTQYF
TRBV7-6 | CASSPPGGGLTGELFF
TRBV2 | CASSDGGIHYGYTF
TRBV5-4 | CASSLLAGGTDTQYF
TRBV9 | CASSEELQGAGGYTF
TRBV11-2 | CASRRTGQNTEAFF
TRBV5-1 | CASSYTVANTGELFF
TRBV28 | CASSLGTAQNIQYF
TRBV20-1 | CSAKREHEQYF
TRBV11-2 | CASSLVAGNTEAFF
TRBV28 | CASSFLRGAGNTIYF
TRBV7-3 | CASSLGSGQGVSPLHF
TRBV11-2 | CASSSIAGGVGEQFF
TRBV12-2 | CASHPSGGGQFYGYTF
TRBV2 | CASSEGGQGTQPQHF
TRBV11-2 | CASSHSTAGNTEAFF
TRBV28 | CASRRGGSSYEQYF
TRBV7-9 | CASSSRDGRNIQYF
TRBV5-1 | CASSYQGEAGTQYF
TRBV5-4 | CASSRGIGALHF
TRBV5-1 | CASSSDMLLYGYTF
TRBV7-9 | CASSLAEGPDTEAFF
TRBV7-9 | CASSFGEGYEQYF
TRBV5-6 | CASSLGQGLNNQPQHF
TRBV6-1 | CASSYSSNNQPQHF
TRBV5-1 | CASSSGLAGTDTQYF
TRBV4-1 | CASSGGSGSKETQYF
TRBV2 | CASSVNRGLETQYF
TRBV7-3 | CASSPGQGYQETQYF
TRBV12-1 | CASSPRRGYTF
TRBV29-1 | CSVAGTGNTGELFF
TRBV28 | CASSSTSGFGTDTQYF
TRBV9 | CASSARQGGTDTQYF
TRBV6-5 | CASTGGGAEAFF
TRBV7-7 | CASSPLEGSSYNEQFF
TRBV11-1 | CASSSPGREQEYEQYF
TRBV2 | CASSSTGTTGELFF
TRBV9 | CASSVARGGTNEKLFF
TRBV7-9 | CASSSGQGETEAFF
TRBV2 | CASRPGTGHSPLHF
TRBV25-1 | CASSDQGARAGELFF
TRBV2 | CASRRSGATGTEAFF
TRBV10-3 | CASSLAGAFNEQFF